This is a list of T cell receptor beta chains from one sample in a study of Tregs in tolerant kidney transplant recipients. These receptors have no identified antigens. Generated by immunoSEQ multiplex PCR, the TCRdb table keeps only in-frame clones and is missing some. Here the sample spans 15,000 to 20,000 clones, 61% being singletons. Sequencing input: Tregs from blood cultured with allogeneic cells. These receptors were collected from a human donor in good health. The CDR3 runs from the conserved cysteine through the conserved F or W. The D gene is left open where the match is weak. The size entry is marked missing in some rows and otherwise reads once, few, many or a size class.

clone_size j_call d_call v_call cdr3_nt cdr3_aa
medium-sized TRBJ2-4 - TRBV5-1 TGCGCCAGCAGCTTGGCACGGCGGGACATTCAGTACTTC CASSLARRDIQYF
once TRBJ1-2 - TRBV7-2 TGTGCCAGCAGGAGAGAGGGGCTGGGCTATGGCTACACCTTC CASRREGLGYGYTF
- TRBJ1-4 - TRBV5-1 TGCGCCAGCAAGGGGGGACTCCTGGGGGATGAAAAACTGTTTTTT CASKGGLLGDEKLFF
- TRBJ2-3 - TRBV6-5 TGTGCCAGCAGTTCCGTGCTGGGCACAGATACGCAGTATTTT CASSSVLGTDTQYF
- TRBJ1-2 - TRBV19 TGTGCCAGTAGTATAGTAGGCTTTGGGACAATGGGAGGCTACACCTTC CASSIVGFGTMGGYTF
medium-sized TRBJ1-4 TRBD1 TRBV6-4 TGTGCCAGCAGTGCAGGGGGCGGTGCAACTAATGAAAAACTGTTTTTT CASSAGGGATNEKLFF
- TRBJ1-2 - TRBV6-5 TGTGCCAGCACCCGCGGGTATGGCTACACCTTC CASTRGYGYTF
few TRBJ2-7 - TRBV9 TGTGCCAGCAGCGTGGGGGGACAGCTAAACCACGAGCAGTACTTC CASSVGGQLNHEQYF
- TRBJ2-1 - TRBV7-2 TGTGCCAGCAGTCGTAAAAGCTCCTACAATGAGCAGTTCTTC CASSRKSSYNEQFF
once TRBJ1-1 - TRBV15 TGTGCCACCAGCAGAGAACTCCAGGGCACTGAAGCTTTCTTT CATSRELQGTEAFF
- TRBJ1-6 - TRBV19 TGTGCCAGTAGTATAGAGGGAAACTATAATTCACCCCTCCACTTT CASSIEGNYNSPLHF
- TRBJ2-3 - TRBV18 TGTGCCAGCTCACTTCGGTTGGCGGCTAGCACAGATACGCAGTATTTT CASSLRLAASTDTQYF
once TRBJ1-4 - TRBV11-3 TGTGCCAGCAGCTTAGAGGGGATACCTAATGAAAAACTGTTTTTT CASSLEGIPNEKLFF
- TRBJ1-2 - TRBV30 TGTGCCTGGAGTAATTATGGCTACACCTTC CAWSNYGYTF
- TRBJ2-2 - TRBV6-5 TGTGCCAGCAGCCTCAACGGCCTGAACACCGGGGAGCTGTTTTTT CASSLNGLNTGELFF
- TRBJ2-7 - TRBV1 TGCACCAGCAGCCTACCGAGGCCCCACGAGCAGTACTTC CTSSLPRPHEQYF
- TRBJ1-6 TRBD1 TRBV6-5 TGTGCCAGCGGACAGGGGAAATCACCCCTCCACTTT CASGQGKSPLHF
few TRBJ2-3 - TRBV15 TGTGCCACCAGCAGGGGACAATCTAGCACAGATACGCAGTATTTT CATSRGQSSTDTQYF
- TRBJ2-3 - TRBV7-2 TGTGCCAGCAGCTTATTTGGGGGGGATACGCAGTATTTT CASSLFGGDTQYF
- TRBJ1-1 TRBD1 TRBV6-5 TGTGCCAGCAGTCGGGGCAGGGGGACTGAAGCTTTCTTT CASSRGRGTEAFF
- TRBJ1-1 - TRBV5-1 TGCGCCAGCAGCCTTGGGGCGGGGGCGATGAACACTGAAGCTTTCTTT CASSLGAGAMNTEAFF
- TRBJ1-3 - TRBV7-9 TGTGCCAGCAGCTGGGTGGACGCTGGAAACACCATATATTTT CASSWVDAGNTIYF
- TRBJ1-2 - TRBV5-1 TGCGCCAGCAGCCTCGAGGTGAGATCGGGCCAGAATAACTATGGCTACACCTTC CASSLEVRSGQNNYGYTF
once TRBJ2-1 - TRBV2 TGTGCCAGCACTACCTTACCGGGGAATGAGCAGTTCTTC CASTTLPGNEQFF
- TRBJ1-2 - TRBV7-2 TGTGCCAGCAGCTTAGGGACAGCATACTATGGCTACACCTTC CASSLGTAYYGYTF
- TRBJ1-2 - TRBV29-1 TGCAGCGTTGAAGATGCCAATATCCTTAACACCTTC CSVEDANILNTF
- TRBJ2-5 TRBD1 TRBV7-7 TGTGCCAGCAGCCAACAGGGGCCGGAGACCCAGTACTTC CASSQQGPETQYF
- TRBJ2-3 - TRBV7-9 TGTGCCAGCAGCTTAGAAGGGGTCCACACAGATACGCAGTATTTT CASSLEGVHTDTQYF
- TRBJ2-1 TRBD2 TRBV11-2 TGTGCCAGCAGCTGGACAGGACTAGCGGGGGAGCAGTTCTTC CASSWTGLAGEQFF
many TRBJ2-1 TRBD1 TRBV19 TGTGCCAGTAGCCGGGACAGGGGCTACAATGAGCAGTTCTTC CASSRDRGYNEQFF
few TRBJ1-5 TRBD1 TRBV29-1 TGCAGCGTTGGCGGGACAGGTAGCAGGACCCAGCATTTT CSVGGTGSRTQHF
- TRBJ2-7 TRBD2 TRBV7-9 TGTGCCAGCAGCTTCGGGGGGTTTGCCTACGAGCAGTACTTC CASSFGGFAYEQYF
once TRBJ2-7 - TRBV30 TGTGCCGGGGGGCCGGCCTCCTACGAGCAGTACTTC CAGGPASYEQYF
medium-sized TRBJ1-2 - TRBV6-5 TGTGCCAGCAGTTACAGGGGGGGAGCCTATGGCTACACCTTC CASSYRGGAYGYTF
- TRBJ1-1 - TRBV7-2 TGTGCCAGCAGCCGATTCAGGGGGAACACTGAAGCTTTCTTT CASSRFRGNTEAFF
medium-sized TRBJ1-1 - TRBV5-4 TGTGCCAGCAGCCTACTCGACGGTGGAGAAGCTTTCTTT CASSLLDGGEAFF
- TRBJ2-1 TRBD2 TRBV5-8 TGTGCCAGCAGGCAGCGGGGCGAGCAGTTCTTC CASRQRGEQFF
- TRBJ2-3 - TRBV7-6 TGTGCCAGCAGCTTAGCGGGATGGGAACCAGATACGCAGTATTTT CASSLAGWEPDTQYF
- TRBJ1-1 - TRBV15 TGTGCCACCAGCAGACAGATAACCCCGAACACTGAAGCTTTCTTT CATSRQITPNTEAFF
- TRBJ2-5 - TRBV18 TGTGCCAGCTCACCACAAGAGACCCAGTACTTC CASSPQETQYF
- TRBJ2-4 - TRBV20-1 TGCAGTGCAAAGGGGGAGGTAATTCAGTACTTC CSAKGEVIQYF
- TRBJ1-1 - TRBV7-2 TGTGCCAGCAGCTTGCTCGGGGTCCCCTTTAACACTGAAGCTTTCTTT CASSLLGVPFNTEAFF
medium-sized TRBJ1-6 - TRBV7-3 TGTGCCAGCAGCTCGACCGCAGGGAGTAATTCACCCCTCCACTTT CASSSTAGSNSPLHF
few TRBJ2-3 TRBD1 TRBV5-4 TGTGCCAGCAGCTTGGGACAGGGGGGCACAGATACGCAGTATTTT CASSLGQGGTDTQYF
- TRBJ1-4 - TRBV5-1 TGCGCCAGCAGCTCCCCACAGAGTGAAAAACTGTTTTTT CASSSPQSEKLFF
- TRBJ1-1 - TRBV4-1 TGCGCCAGCAGCCAAGGTGGGCATACTGAAGCTTTCTTT CASSQGGHTEAFF
- TRBJ2-6 - TRBV4-3 TGCGCCAGCAGCAGCTCTGGGGCCAACGTCCTGACTTTC CASSSSGANVLTF
- TRBJ2-2 - TRBV2 TGTGCCAGCAGTTGGACCGCCGGGGAGCTGTTTTTT CASSWTAGELFF
- TRBJ2-7 TRBD2 TRBV6-5 TGTGCCAGCAGCCCCACTAGCGGGAGCTACGAGCAGTACTTC CASSPTSGSYEQYF
- TRBJ1-2 - TRBV2 TGTGCCAGCAACTACTACAGGGTTGATGGCTACACCTTC CASNYYRVDGYTF
medium-sized TRBJ1-2 - TRBV7-6 TGTGCCAGCAGCTCCCACGCCTTTGATGGCTACACCTTC CASSSHAFDGYTF
- TRBJ2-3 TRBD2 TRBV11-2 TGTGCCAGCAGCGGACTAGCGGGACGGGATACGCAGTATTTT CASSGLAGRDTQYF
once TRBJ1-1 TRBD1 TRBV4-3 TGCGCCAGCAGCCAATTCACAGGGGCAAACACTGAAGCTTTCTTT CASSQFTGANTEAFF
- TRBJ2-3 - TRBV12-5 TGTGCTAGTGGTTTCGGGGGAGAAGGGAGTACGCAGTATTTT CASGFGGEGSTQYF